This T cell receptor (beta chain) came from a study of cytomegalovirus exposure and HLA in healthy donors. Study-wide results and caveats: Highest at DRB1 and lowest at HLA-C, TCR association rates differed among HLA loci in a later analysis.

13 Jbeta primers and 60 Vbeta primers were used for the PCR. The repertoire was sequenced with immunoSEQ multiplex PCR; TCRdb's copy has only in-frame clones and lacks some. This table has 99,000 or so clones, 76% appearing once. This clone occurred a few times. Its antigen remains unknown. The sample was PBMCs. The clonotype was recovered from a woman aged 18 to 35 in good health and CMV-seropositive.

The CDR3 here is CASSRDRATEAFF. DNA of the CDR3: TGTGCCAGCAGCCGAGACAGAGCCACTGAAGCTTTCTTT. This rearrangement joins TRBV5-5 to TRBJ1-1, with D possibly being TRBD1 (5 bases). The CDR3 length is 13 residues. Trimming removed 4 bases from V and 4 bases from J, with 11 bases in between. CDR1 and CDR2 from the germline V gene are SGHKS and YYEKEE (reference sequence).